The 9 T cell receptor beta chains reported below all come from one sample, sequenced in a study of cytomegalovirus exposure and HLA in healthy donors. 60 Vbeta and 13 Jbeta primers were used in PCR. The data were produced by immunoSEQ multiplex PCR, yet TCRdb's version contains in-frame clones alone and is incomplete. This sample yields about 160,000 clones, of which around 80% are seen a single time; 1.3% to 1.5% belongs to the top ten. Sequenced: PBMCs. The receptors stem from a man between 18 and 35 years old in good health and CMV-seronegative.

The rearrangement uses TRBV4-1 and TRBJ1-1; tentatively, D is TRBD1 (5 bases). CDR1 is MGHRA and CDR2 is YSYEKL in the germline V gene. The CDR3 is 15 residues long. The germline V and J ends were trimmed by 3 bases and 7 bases, with 18 bases remaining between them. The CDR3 region has the DNA TGCGCCAGCAGCCAGCCGACGGCCGGGGGAGTTGAAGCTTTCTTT. The encoded protein is CASSQPTAGGVEAFF.

This clone occurred once. V and J are TRBV18 and TRBJ2-5; a weak D match, TRBD1 (5 bases). Germline values: CDR1 KGHSH, CDR2 LQKENI. CDR3 length: 15 residues. Trimming removed 0 bases from V and 5 bases from J, with 13 bases in between. The CDR3 DNA follows: TGTGCCAGCTCACCACCGACCAGGGTTTGGGAGACCCAGTACTTC. Protein sequence: CASSPPTRVWETQYF.

The chain uses TRBV5-1 and TRBJ1-1; 8 positions match TRBD1. Unmatched junction bases numbered 5, after V lost 2 bases and J lost 5 bases. The CDR3 has 14 amino acids. Germline CDR1 and CDR2: SGHRS and YFSETQ. The CDR3 DNA follows: TGCGCCAGCAGCTTAGGACAGGGAGGAACTGAAGCTTTCTTT. This encodes CASSLGQGGTEAFF.

The chain employs TRBV11-2 and TRBJ2-7, with TRBD1 as a possible D gene (7 bases). Trimming took 5 bases from V and 3 from J, leaving 14 bases between them. Per germline, CDR1 SGHAT and CDR2 FQNNGV. The CDR3 spans 14 residues. The CDR3 here is CASSLGGGGYEQYF. CDR3 bases: TGTGCCAGCAGCCTTGGAGGGGGCGGCTACGAGCAGTACTTC. The full variable domain, with the rest looked up from reference TRBV11-2 and TRBJ2-7, is EAGVAQSPRYKIIEKRQSVAFWCNPISGHATLYWYQQILGQGPKLLIQFQNNGVVDDSQLPKDRFSAERLKGVDSTLKIQPAKLEDSAVYLCASSLGGGGYEQYFGPGTRLTVT.

The chain employs TRBV4-3 and TRBJ2-1; 7 bases align to TRBD2. The length of the CDR3 is 18 residues. The trim removed 4 bases at V and 2 bases at J, leaving 14 bases unmatched. Germline CDR1 reads LGHNA; CDR2 reads YSLEER. The chain's CDR3 is CASSRSSGLGDTYNEQFF. CDR3 bases: TGCGCCAGCAGCCGCTCTAGCGGATTAGGTGACACCTACAATGAGCAGTTCTTC.

The chain carries TRBV27 and TRBJ2-5, with 9 bases that match TRBD1. The tail of the sequence fits TRBJ2-7 better, so the J call may be wrong. The germline V gene has CDR1 MNHEY and CDR2 SMNVEV (reference sequence). The CDR3 sequence is 16 residues long. The CDR3 bases are TGTGCCAGCAGTACCTTGACAGGGGGAAACTCCTACGAGCAGTACTTC. Its protein is CASSTLTGGNSYEQYF.

This clone occurred many times. The V call is TRBV6-5, the J call TRBJ2-7, with TRBD2 matching 11 bases. Per the germline V gene, CDR1 is MNHEY and CDR2 is SVGAGI. The V segment lost 0 bases and the J segment 3 bases; nucleotides outside the gene matches: 1. This CDR3 spans 15 amino acids. DNA of the CDR3: TGTGCCAGCAGTTACTCTGGGACTAGCGGCTACGAGCAGTACTTC. Translated, it gives CASSYSGTSGYEQYF.

This chain uses TRBV6-5 with TRBJ2-1; weak D call: TRBD2 (6 bases). Germline CDR1 MNHEY, CDR2 SVGAGI. Trimming stripped 2 bases from V and 3 bases from J, with 11 bases between. The CDR3 covers 15 residues. CDR3 in amino acids: CASSYMGSGYNEQFF. CDR3 in DNA: TGTGCCAGCAGTTACATGGGTAGCGGCTACAATGAGCAGTTCTTC.

V usage is TRBV5-1 and J usage is TRBJ2-3, with 7 bases that match TRBD2. J gave up 2 bases and V 0 bases, and 3 bases lay outside the gene matches. Germline CDR1 is SGHRS and CDR2 is YFSETQ. CDR3 size: 15 residues. The CDR3, as DNA: TGCGCCAGCAGCTTGGTTAGCGGGTTCACAGATACGCAGTATTTT. It codes for CASSLVSGFTDTQYF.